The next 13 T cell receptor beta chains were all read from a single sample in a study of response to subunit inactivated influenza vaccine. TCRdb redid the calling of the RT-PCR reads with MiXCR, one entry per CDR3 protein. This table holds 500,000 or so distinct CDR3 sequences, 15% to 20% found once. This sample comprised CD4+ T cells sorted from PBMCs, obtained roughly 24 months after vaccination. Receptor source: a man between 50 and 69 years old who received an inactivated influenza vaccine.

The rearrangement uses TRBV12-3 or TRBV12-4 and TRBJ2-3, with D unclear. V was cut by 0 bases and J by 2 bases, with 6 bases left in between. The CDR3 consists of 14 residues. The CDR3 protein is CASSLALLTDTQYF. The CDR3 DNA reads TGTGCCAGCAGTTTAGCGCTCCTCACAGATACGCAGTATTTT.

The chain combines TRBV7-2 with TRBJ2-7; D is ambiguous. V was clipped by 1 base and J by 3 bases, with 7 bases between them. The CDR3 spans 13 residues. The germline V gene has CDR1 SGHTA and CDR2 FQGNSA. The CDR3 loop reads CASSLEMGYEQYF. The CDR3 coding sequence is TGTGCCAGCAGCTTAGAGATGGGCTACGAGCAGTACTTC.

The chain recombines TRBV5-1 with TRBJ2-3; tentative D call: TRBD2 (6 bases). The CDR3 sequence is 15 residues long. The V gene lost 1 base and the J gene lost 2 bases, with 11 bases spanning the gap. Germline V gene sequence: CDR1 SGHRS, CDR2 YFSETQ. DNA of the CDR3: TGCGCCAGCAGCTTGTCCGGCGGGACCACAGATACGCAGTATTTT. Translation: CASSLSGGTTDTQYF.

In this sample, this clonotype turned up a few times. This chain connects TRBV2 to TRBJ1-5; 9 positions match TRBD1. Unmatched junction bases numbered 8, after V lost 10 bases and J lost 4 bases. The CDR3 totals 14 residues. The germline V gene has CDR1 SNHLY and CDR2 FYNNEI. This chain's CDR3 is CATDRDRVNQPQHF. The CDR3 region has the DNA TGTGCCACGGACCGGGACAGGGTTAATCAGCCCCAGCATTTT.

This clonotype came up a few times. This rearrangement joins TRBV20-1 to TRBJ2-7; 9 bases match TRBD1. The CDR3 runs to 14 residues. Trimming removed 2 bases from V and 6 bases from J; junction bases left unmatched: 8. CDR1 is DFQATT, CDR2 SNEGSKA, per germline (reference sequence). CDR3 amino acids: CSARRGQGTVEQYF. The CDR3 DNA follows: TGCAGTGCTAGAAGAGGACAGGGGACCGTCGAGCAGTACTTC.

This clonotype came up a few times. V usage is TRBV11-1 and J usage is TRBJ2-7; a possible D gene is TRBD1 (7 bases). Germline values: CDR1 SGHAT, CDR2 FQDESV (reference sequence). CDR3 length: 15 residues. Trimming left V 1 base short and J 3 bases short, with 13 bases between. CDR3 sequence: CASSLGGTVNYEQYF. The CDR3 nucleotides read TGTGCCAGCAGCTTAGGCGGGACAGTGAACTACGAGCAGTACTTC. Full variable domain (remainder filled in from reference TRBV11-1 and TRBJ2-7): EAEVAQSPRYKITEKSQAVAFWCDPISGHATLYWYRQILGQGPELLVQFQDESVVDDSQLPKDRFSAERLKGVDSTLKIQPAELGDSAMYLCASSLGGTVNYEQYFGPGTRLTVT.

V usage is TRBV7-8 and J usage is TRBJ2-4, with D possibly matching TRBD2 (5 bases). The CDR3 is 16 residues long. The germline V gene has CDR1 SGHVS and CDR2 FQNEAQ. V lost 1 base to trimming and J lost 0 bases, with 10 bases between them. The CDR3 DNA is TGTGCCAGCAGCTTAGGTCGGACTCTAGCCAAAAACATTCAGTACTTC. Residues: CASSLGRTLAKNIQYF.

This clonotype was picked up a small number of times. The CDR3 coding sequence is TGTGCCAGCATGTGGTCGACCGGCAATCAGCCCCAGCATTTT. This encodes CASMWSTGNQPQHF. The chain has TRBV28 and TRBJ1-5, with D unresolved. The CDR3 contains 14 residues. In germline, CDR1 is MDHEN, CDR2 SYDVKM. V lost 7 bases and J lost 2, with 12 bases in between.

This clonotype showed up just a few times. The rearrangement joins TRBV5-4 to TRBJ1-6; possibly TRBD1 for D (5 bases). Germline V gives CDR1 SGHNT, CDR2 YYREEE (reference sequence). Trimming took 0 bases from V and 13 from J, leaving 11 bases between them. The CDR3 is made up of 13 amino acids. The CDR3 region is CASSLEDTGPLHF. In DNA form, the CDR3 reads TGTGCCAGCAGCTTGGAGGACACCGGGCCCCTCCACTTT.

DNA of the CDR3: TGTGCCAGCAGTTTCTTTCGTCAGGCGAACACTGAAGCTTTCTTT. This codes for CASSFFRQANTEAFF. The J gene is TRBJ1-1, the V gene TRBV12-3 or TRBV12-4; D is unresolved. The CDR3 sequence is 15 residues long. The V end lost 3 bases, the J end lost 1 base, and 12 bases lay between the germline ends.

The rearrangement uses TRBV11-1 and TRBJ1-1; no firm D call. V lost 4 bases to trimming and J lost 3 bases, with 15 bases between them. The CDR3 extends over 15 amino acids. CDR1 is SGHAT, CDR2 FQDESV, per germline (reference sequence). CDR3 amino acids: CASSSAAQRDTEAFF. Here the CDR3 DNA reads TGTGCCAGCAGCTCGGCGGCACAGCGGGACACTGAAGCTTTCTTT. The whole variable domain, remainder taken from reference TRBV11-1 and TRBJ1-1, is EAEVAQSPRYKITEKSQAVAFWCDPISGHATLYWYRQILGQGPELLVQFQDESVVDDSQLPKDRFSAERLKGVDSTLKIQPAELGDSAMYLCASSSAAQRDTEAFFGQGTRLTVV.

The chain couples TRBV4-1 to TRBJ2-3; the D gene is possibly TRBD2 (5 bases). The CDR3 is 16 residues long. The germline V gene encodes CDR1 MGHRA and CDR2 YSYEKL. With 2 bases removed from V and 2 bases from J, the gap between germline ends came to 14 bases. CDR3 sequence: CASSQSGYRYTDTQYF. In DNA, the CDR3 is TGCGCCAGCAGCCAATCGGGGTACCGATACACAGATACGCAGTATTTT.

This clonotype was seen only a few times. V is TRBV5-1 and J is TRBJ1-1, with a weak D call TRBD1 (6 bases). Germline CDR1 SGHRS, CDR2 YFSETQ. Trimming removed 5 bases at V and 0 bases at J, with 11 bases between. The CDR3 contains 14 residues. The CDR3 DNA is TGCGCCAGCAGTGACGGGGGGCTGAACACTGAAGCTTTCTTT. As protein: CASSDGGLNTEAFF.